The next 27 T cell receptor beta chains were all read from a single sample in a study of beta chain features in type 1 diabetes. The whole isolated RNA underwent reverse transcription, so sequencing captured expressed TCRB transcripts. Using immunoSEQ multiplex PCR, the repertoire was profiled, and TCRdb retains in-frame clones only, with some absent. Of about 900,000 clones listed, 15% to 20% were seen once; the top ten hold roughly 0.025%. Sequenced material: naive CD4+ T cells from blood. Receptors originate from a woman younger than 30 in good health.

J is TRBJ2-2 and V is TRBV5-1, with D perhaps matching TRBD1 (5 bases). Between the trimmed V and J ends, which lost 4 bases and 4 bases, there was a span of 17 bases. The CDR3 runs to 16 residues. Germline CDR1 is SGHRS and CDR2 is YFSETQ. The CDR3, as DNA: TGCGCCAGCAGCCCCGGCTTGACAGAGATCACCGGGGAGCTGTTTTTT. Protein: CASSPGLTEITGELFF.

This clone was seen a few times. The V call is TRBV19, the J call TRBJ2-1; D gene uncertain. From germline, CDR1 is LNHDA and CDR2 SQIVND (reference sequence). Trimming removed 1 base at V and 3 bases at J, with 13 bases between. The CDR3 covers 16 residues. Here the CDR3 DNA reads TGTGCCAGTAGTATAGGGGGTGGGCGACTCTACAATGAGCAGTTCTTC. It codes for CASSIGGGRLYNEQFF.

This clone was counted only a few times. This chain links TRBV28 with TRBJ2-7; 13 bases map to TRBD2. The V gene end was trimmed by 7 bases and the J gene end by 12 bases; junction bases not matched to a gene: 9. The CDR3 has 13 amino acids. The germline CDR1 and CDR2 sequences are MDHEN and SYDVKM. The CDR3: CASTGTSGTIGYF. The CDR3 DNA reads as TGTGCCAGCACCGGGACTAGCGGGACCATCGGGTACTTC.

This clone was observed a handful of times. The J gene is TRBJ2-7, the V gene TRBV7-9; 9 positions match TRBD1. Germline V gene sequence: CDR1 SEHNR, CDR2 FQNEAQ (reference sequence). Trimming removed 6 bases from V and 5 bases from J; junction bases left unmatched: 11. The CDR3 spans 15 residues. CDR3 DNA: TGTGCCAGCAGAAGATCCCCGGACAGGGGAGACGAGCAGTACTTC. This encodes CASRRSPDRGDEQYF.

This clone has just a few counts. The sample carries other DNA sequences with the same CDR3. This sequence joins TRBV7-2 and TRBJ2-5; D gene unclear. The germline gives CDR1 SGHTA, CDR2 FQGNSA. Trimming left V 2 bases short and J 4 bases short, with 5 bases between. CDR3 length: 12 amino acids. The CDR3 nucleotides read TGTGCCAGCAGCTTAAGCAGAGAGACCCAGTACTTC. It translates to CASSLSRETQYF.

V gene TRBV19 combines with J gene TRBJ2-5; D is unclear. Trimming removed 5 bases from V and 5 bases from J, with 12 bases in between. Germline loops: CDR1 LNHDA, CDR2 SQIVND (reference sequence). This CDR3 is built from 13 residues. CDR3 residues: CASSWVSDETQYF. CDR3 nucleotide sequence: TGTGCCAGTAGTTGGGTCTCCGATGAGACCCAGTACTTC.

The CDR3 DNA reads TGTGCCAGCAGCTTGTGGTGGCAGGAGAACACCGGGGAGCTGTTTTTT. Translated: CASSLWWQENTGELFF. This chain joins TRBV5-6 and TRBJ2-2; no clear D gene. The CDR3 spans 16 residues. The V gene lost 1 base and the J gene lost 1 base, with 11 bases spanning the gap. CDR1 is SGHDT, CDR2 YYEEEE, per germline.

This clone was detected a few times. This chain links TRBV27 with TRBJ2-7; D tentatively reads TRBD1 or TRBD2 (5 bases each). The germline V and J ends were trimmed by 5 bases and 3 bases, with 14 bases remaining between them. In germline, CDR1 is MNHEY, CDR2 SMNVEV (reference sequence). The CDR3 has 14 amino acids. The CDR3 sequence: CASSLRDDHYEQYF. The CDR3 bases are TGTGCCAGCAGTCTCCGGGACGATCACTACGAGCAGTACTTC.

V usage is TRBV11-3 and J usage is TRBJ2-3; 10 bases match TRBD1. The germline V gene encodes CDR1 SGHNT and CDR2 YENEEA. The CDR3 is made up of 16 amino acids. V was clipped by 5 bases and J by 2 bases; unmatched bases: 7. Here the CDR3 reads CASSPGQGKVTDTQYF. The CDR3 DNA sequence: TGTGCCAGCAGCCCGGGACAGGGGAAGGTCACAGATACGCAGTATTTT.

The table lists this clone with a few counts. V usage is TRBV15 and J usage is TRBJ1-1; no reliable D call. The germline V and J ends were trimmed by 3 bases and 0 bases, with 5 bases remaining between them. This CDR3 is 13 amino acids long. The germline gives CDR1 LNHNV, CDR2 YYDKDF (reference sequence). CDR3 nucleotide sequence: TGTGCCACCAGCAGTAATTTGAACACTGAAGCTTTCTTT. This encodes CATSSNLNTEAFF. The full variable domain, completed using reference TRBV15 and TRBJ1-1, is DAMVIQNPRYQVTQFGKPVTLSCSQTLNHNVMYWYQQKSSQAPKLLFHYYDKDFNNEADTPDNFQSRRPNTSFCFLDIRSPGLGDTAMYLCATSSNLNTEAFFGQGTRLTVV.

Note on this clone: A much larger clone differs from this one at a single base, so this may be a read error. The V call is TRBV23-1, the J call TRBJ2-1, with 10 bases lining up with TRBD2. TRBV23-1 qualifies as an ORF whose function is uncertain. CDR3 length: 12 amino acids. Trimming at V came to 11 bases and at J to 5 bases, leaving 3 bases not matched to a gene. The CDR3 region is CAPSGGDNEQFF. The CDR3 DNA is TGCGCCCCCAGCGGGGGGGACAATGAGCAGTTCTTC.

Points on this clone: One end of the junction does not line up with germline, which may come from a read error. The gene calls are TRBV7-7 and TRBJ2-2, with D uncertain. Germline CDR1 is SSHAT and CDR2 is FNYEAQ (reference sequence). The CDR3 spans 14 residues. The chain's CDR3 is CASSLNFGTGELFF. CDR3 DNA: TGTGCTAGCAGCTTAAACTTCGGGACCGGGGAGCTGTTTTTT.

This chain links TRBV15 with TRBJ1-3, with D unclear. Germline V gene data show CDR1 as LNHNV and CDR2 as YYDKDF (reference sequence). CDR3 length: 15 residues. Deletions cut 0 bases from V and 3 bases from J, with 9 bases between. CDR3 sequence reads: CATSRELIRGNTIYF. The CDR3, as DNA: TGTGCCACCAGCAGAGAGCTGATCCGTGGAAACACCATATATTTT.

The rearrangement links TRBV28 to TRBJ1-5; TRBD1 matches at 7 bases. This CDR3 has 15 amino acids. J lost 7 bases, V lost 4 bases, and 10 bases had no gene match. Germline CDR1 is MDHEN and CDR2 is SYDVKM. As DNA, the CDR3 is TGTGCCAGCAGTTCCCTGTCAGGGGGACGGCAGCCCCAGCATTTT. Amino acids: CASSSLSGGRQPQHF.

This clone was counted only a few times. The V and J genes are TRBV28 and TRBJ2-5; D ambiguous. V lost 7 bases and J 0 bases, leaving 6 bases between the germline ends. This CDR3 has 12 amino acids. In germline, CDR1 is MDHEN, CDR2 SYDVKM. CDR3 residues: CASTRNQETQYF. Written as DNA, the CDR3 is TGTGCCAGCACCAGAAACCAAGAGACCCAGTACTTC.

This clone was picked up a small number of times. This chain joins TRBV28 and TRBJ2-6, with D unclear. This CDR3 has 15 amino acids. V lost 3 bases, J lost 0 bases, and 6 bases lay in between. Germline CDR1 is MDHEN and CDR2 is SYDVKM. CDR3 protein: CASSFEASGANVLTF. The CDR3 coding sequence is TGTGCCAGCAGTTTTGAGGCCTCTGGGGCCAACGTCCTGACTTTC.

This clone appeared a few times. The chain links TRBV10-3 to TRBJ2-7, with TRBD2 matching 12 bases. Germline V lookup: CDR1 ENHRY, CDR2 SYGVKD. The CDR3 totals 13 residues. V lost 5 bases to trimming and J lost 7 bases; unmatched junction nucleotides: 3. DNA for the CDR3: TGTGCCATCAGTCGACTAGCGGGAGTTGAGCAGTACTTC. Amino acid sequence: CAISRLAGVEQYF.

This clone appeared a few times. The chain carries TRBV6-1 and TRBJ2-7, with a weak D call TRBD2 (5 bases). The V end was cut by 2 bases, the J end by 9 bases, with 20 bases between. CDR1 is MNHNS, CDR2 SASEGT, per germline. The CDR3 has 15 residues. The CDR3 region is CASSEYSQAPRGQYF. As DNA, the CDR3 is TGTGCCAGCAGTGAATATAGTCAGGCTCCCCGGGGGCAGTACTTC.

The V gene is TRBV5-1, the J gene TRBJ2-2; 10 bases line up with TRBD2. There are 17 residues in the CDR3. CDR1 SGHRS and CDR2 YFSETQ come from the germline V gene. Trimming took 1 base from V and 6 from J; bases not matched to a gene: 9. The CDR3, as DNA: TGCGCCAGCAGCTTGTTTGGAACTAGCGGGACTTCCGGGGAGCTGTTTTTT. Its protein is CASSLFGTSGTSGELFF.

This chain links TRBV7-2 with TRBJ1-5; D is unresolved. The CDR3 length is 14 residues. Deletions cut 6 bases from V and 2 bases from J, with 11 bases between. The germline CDR1 and CDR2 sequences are SGHTA and FQGNSA. The CDR3 DNA is TGTGCCAGCAGTCCTCCGGCAGGCAATCAGCCCCAGCATTTT. It translates to CASSPPAGNQPQHF. The whole variable domain, filled in from reference TRBV7-2 and TRBJ1-5, reads GAGVSQSPSNKVTEKGKDVELRCDPISGHTALYWYRQSLGQGLEFLIYFQGNSAPDKSGLPSDRFSAERTGGSVSTLTIQRTQQEDSAVYLCASSPPAGNQPQHFGDGTRLSIL.

The chain links TRBV7-3 to TRBJ2-1, with D uncertain. CDR1 and CDR2 from the germline V gene are SGHTA and FQGTGA. V dropped 5 bases and J dropped 6 bases, with 11 bases sitting between them. This CDR3 is 13 amino acids long. CDR3 region: CASSQHPSNEQFF. For the CDR3, the DNA is TGTGCCAGCAGCCAGCATCCTAGCAATGAGCAGTTCTTC.

This clone was found a few times. The chain has TRBV27 and TRBJ1-2, with D perhaps matching TRBD1 (5 bases). This CDR3 has 14 amino acids. Germline V lookup: CDR1 MNHEY, CDR2 SMNVEV (reference sequence). V lost 6 bases and J lost 2, with 13 bases in between. As DNA, the CDR3 is TGTGCCAGCAGGGCAGGGTATACCAACTATGGCTACACCTTC. Amino acid sequence: CASRAGYTNYGYTF.

In its sample, this clone was seen a few times. The chain joins TRBV28 to TRBJ1-5; the D is unclear. Per germline, CDR1 MDHEN and CDR2 SYDVKM. The CDR3 sequence is 15 residues long. V lost 2 bases to trimming and J lost 7 bases, with 15 bases between them. The CDR3 loop reads CASSLVGREWQPQHF. The CDR3 DNA follows: TGTGCCAGCAGTTTAGTTGGAAGGGAATGGCAGCCCCAGCATTTT.

This clone was detected only a few times. The same CDR3 arises from other DNA sequences in this sample as well. The chain is built from TRBV7-2 and TRBJ2-7; no clear D gene. The CDR3 has 14 residues. Germline V lookup: CDR1 SGHTA, CDR2 FQGNSA. The V end was cut by 0 bases, the J end by 2 bases, with 8 bases between. CDR3 sequence reads: CASSLAPGPYEQYF. DNA for the CDR3: TGTGCCAGCAGCTTAGCGCCGGGTCCCTACGAGCAGTACTTC.

The chain is built from TRBV29-1 and TRBJ1-3, with D possibly matching TRBD1 (5 bases). V lost 4 bases and J lost 0, with 10 bases in between. The CDR3 extends over 14 amino acids. Germline V gene data show CDR1 as SQVTM and CDR2 as ANQGSEA. The CDR3 nucleotides read TGCAGCGTTGCTGCAGGGCACTCTGGAAACACCATATATTTT. Its translation: CSVAAGHSGNTIYF.

The chain employs TRBV6-1 and TRBJ1-5; 7 bases map to TRBD1. The ends lost 4 bases at V and 3 bases at J; junction bases unmatched: 12. The CDR3 has 17 residues. Germline values: CDR1 MNHNS, CDR2 SASEGT. The CDR3 is CASSGKLKQGINQPQHF. Written as DNA, the CDR3 is TGTGCCAGCAGTGGAAAACTGAAACAGGGGATCAATCAGCCCCAGCATTTT.

As to this clone: The identical CDR3 is also encoded by other nucleotide sequences in the sample. The chain recombines TRBV5-1 with TRBJ1-2; D not certain. CDR1 and CDR2 (germline): SGHRS, YFSETQ. The CDR3 length is 12 residues. The ends were cut back, 5 bases at V and 2 bases at J, with 7 bases in the middle. The CDR3 DNA reads as TGCGCCAGCAGTTTAGGAAACTATGGCTACACCTTC. Translating gives CASSLGNYGYTF. Drawing the rest from reference TRBV5-1 and TRBJ1-2, the complete variable domain is KAGVTQTPRYLIKTRGQQVTLSCSPISGHRSVSWYQQTPGQGLQFLFEYFSETQRNKGNFPGRFSGRQFSNSRSEMNVSTLELGDSALYLCASSLGNYGYTFGSGTRLTVV.